This TCR beta chain was obtained from a study of cytomegalovirus exposure and HLA in healthy donors (TCRdb year 2017). In terms of the full investigation: An earlier analysis of several hundred of the donors reported 250 to 350 Gb of sequence data and some 120 million unique TCR beta sequences from about 179 million T cells. All discovery cohort repertoires had been generated using a single sequencing platform. The number of typed donors differed by locus: about 620-640 for A, B, C, DRB1 and DQB1; approximately 520 for DQA1; fewer than 610 for DPA1; and roughly 450 for DPB1. An early release that covered about 600 HLA-typed donors contained approximately 300 gigabases of sequencing data and some 87 million unique TCR sequences. The genetic ancestry cluster associated with self-reported Caucasian donors included about 81% of the roughly 400 genotyped donors. The study aimed to test whether signatures of past pathogen exposure could be identified by cataloging public T cell receptors. High-throughput TCR immunosequencing, statistical association of individual TCRs with disease status, and machine learning were combined to predict cytomegalovirus infection status. On average, around 240,000 unique TCR beta nucleotide sequences were sequenced per donor among 350 to 400 genotyped donors of the cohort, with 15% to 20% of those sequences being non-productive. The T cell repertoires of 666 subjects were profiled by immunosequencing and related to cytomegalovirus serostatus. A separate validation cohort of some 130 different subjects was used in addition to the roughly 700-subject first cohort. Roughly 5 DR-DQ haplotypes were handled as single units for association and clustering, since linkage in the cohort was strong. In a later analysis, previously published TCR beta repertoires from some 640 donors were re-analyzed and high-resolution HLA genotyping was added so that TCR occurrence patterns could be studied. Both class I and class II loci were covered by HLA typing, at four-digit resolution. Alongside the repertoire data, information on donor age, sex, ethnicity and CMV serostatus was compiled. An earlier analysis of 587 of the donors used high-throughput TCR beta sequencing to judge whether each TCR beta V gene segment behaved as functional or pseudogenic. Rather than drawing on any new phenotypic data, the later analysis identified candidate immune exposures from TCR beta sequences and the way those sequences occurred across donors. A later genetic analysis used genome-wide SNP genotypes for about three fifths of the 666 donors, treating that subset as a discovery cohort. General findings and caveats noted by the study authors: While some public TCRs were present in many individuals, most TCR sequences turned up only very rarely across donors. In a later analysis, the rate of TCR association differed among HLA loci, with DRB1 alleles having the most associated TCRs and HLA-C alleles having the fewest. Specific HLA alleles were associated with roughly 16,000 TCR beta sequences at a false discovery rate of 0.05 in a later analysis. Several of the top co-occurrence clusters appeared to be linked to parvovirus B19, influenza, CMV and Epstein-Barr virus, according to a later analysis. When HLA alleles, especially DR and DQ, strongly co-occurred, TCR associations were difficult to assign to individual alleles. A cluster of highly shared sequence variants was judged likely to represent a technical artifact of the sequencing pipeline. In the study, some 160 TCR beta chains were listed as associated with cytomegalovirus. In this cohort, only TCR beta chains were sequenced, and detectable features were limited by the absence of alpha or paired-chain data. CMV serostatus was the only immune exposure information available for the cohort. In a later analysis, most CMV-associated TCR beta chains were found to appear HLA-restricted, with HLA associations seemingly driven largely by CMV exposure. Because counts were too low, about 18 rarely observed V segments, including chromosome 9 orphons, were excluded from the earlier analysis of about 500 of the donors. In both the original and validation cohorts, the classifier was reported to diagnose cytomegalovirus status with high specificity and sensitivity. Linkage disequilibrium might explain the correlated functional status among segregating V segments, but an unknown experimental factor could not be ruled out. A further reported finding was that TCR beta sequences accurately predicted the HLA-A and HLA-B alleles for most subjects in the first cohort. A few of the identified cytomegalovirus-associated TCR beta chains were confirmed in vitro to be specific for cytomegalovirus antigens. The presence/absence analyses assumed that sequencing depth was roughly uniform across donors, and that assumption may not be true. In a later genetic analysis, a missense DCLRE1C variant was associated with V-gene and J-gene trimming of TCR beta chains, and the association was replicated in an independent cohort. Some IMGT-functional V segments, including TRBV6-2 and TRBV6-3, could not be distinguished by the 87-base-pair reads and were therefore excluded. In a later analysis, HLA-associated TCR beta chains were found to be more clonally expanded and to have lower generation probabilities than equally common non-associated chains. Because some donors lacked HLA typing at each locus, the association tests relied only on the typed subset. A later genetic analysis reported fewer N-insertions in productive TCRs among donors in an Asian-associated ancestry cluster than the approximately 700-donor mean. In an earlier analysis of more than 450 of the donors, most TCR beta V segments were observed in productive rearrangements about 87% or about 30% of the time, broadly matching IMGT annotations. According to the authors, the approach could potentially be generalized to other disease states and immunological phenotypes.

The library was produced with the immunoSEQ multiplex PCR assay. For the multiplex PCR, a mixture combining 60 forward primers for TCR Vbeta segments and 13 reverse primers for TCR Jbeta segments was used. Amplification of the CDR3 region of rearranged TCR beta genes was performed with a multiplex PCR assay on genomic DNA. Amplified TCR beta libraries were sequenced as 87-base-pair reads on the Illumina HiSeq System. The original pipeline was this. A later analysis tallied 75 million to 95 million unique TCR beta chains across the 666 repertoires, and some 10 million of those chains were shared by two or more donors. To remove PCR and sequencing errors, raw reads were error-corrected and collapsed into unique sequences using a nearest-neighbor algorithm that merged closely related sequences. CDR3 sequences were aligned to IMGT reference sequences to assign V, D and J gene segments. Each retained sequence needed at least a six-nucleotide match to both a V gene segment and a J gene segment. Rearrangements were classified as productive when the CDR3 lacked stop codons and remained in frame with V and J, and all other rearrangements were classified as non-productive. CDR3 was defined by IMGT convention, running from the second conserved V-encoded cysteine to the conserved J-encoded phenylalanine. The earlier analysis of about 640 of the donors excluded any sequence lacking an unambiguous match to a single V gene segment. In an earlier analysis of a few hundred of the donors, V segments were called functional above 56.7% productive rearrangements and were called segregating when the between-donor standard deviation exceeded 5%. A statistical classification framework was built for diagnosing cytomegalovirus status from the catalog of TCR beta chain sequences. In a later analysis, TCR nucleotide sequences were compared against IMGT/GENE-DB human TR gene sequences so that V and J genes could be assigned. The TCRdist pipeline was used in a later analysis to assign CDR3 sequences and most-parsimonious VDJ recombination scenarios. In a later analysis, every TCR beta chain was defined by the combination of its CDR3 amino acid sequence and its V-gene family, and reads without a unique V-gene family were dropped. As a way to deal with suspected cross-contamination and a sequencing artifact, a later analysis dropped roughly 620 nucleotide sequences that were highly shared and had low generation probability. A later analysis calculated a clonal expansion index for each public chain from normalized within-repertoire ranks of inferred template counts. A later analysis computed generation probabilities with a VDJ recombination model fitted to out-of-frame rearrangements, and checked the results against IGoR. In a later analysis, TCR-TCR, TCR-HLA and TCR-CMV co-occurrence was scored with hypergeometric tests, and a repertoire-size bias correction was applied to TCR pairs. In a later analysis, false discovery rates were estimated by permuting HLA or CMV assignments 20 times. In a later analysis, co-occurring TCRs were grouped with DBSCAN, and TCRdist sequence similarity was added when clustering was performed within HLA-allele-positive subsets. Repertoires with fewer than 30,000 or more than 120,000 public chains were left out of co-occurrence clustering, as were roughly five repertoires with anomalous nucleotide sharing. TCRdb carries this immuneACCESS record with in-frame sequences only. Its versions omit some clonotypes, under half of them owing to an unresolved V gene in the studies checked, with the rest unexplained. V and J calls and clone size are those listed in that table; D and trimming were worked out from the DNA. In all, the sample holds 150,000 or so clones, and approximately 72% of those were seen once. The ten biggest clones cover roughly 6.6% of the sample.

Worth noting for this clone: The antigen it recognizes is unknown. Per-nucleotide qualities are absent, and no much larger clonotype sits a single base away.

The cohort consisted of 650 to 850 healthy bone marrow donors. All cohort members were sampled while nominally healthy, although unrecorded immune exposures were likely present. The donor tested CMV seropositive and was one of the 289 seropositive cohort members. Every donor gave a peripheral blood sample, and the peripheral blood mononuclear cells from that sample were used for TCR beta sequencing. Genomic DNA extraction from the blood cell samples was performed with the Qiagen DNeasy Blood Extraction Kit. The CDR3 contains 15 residues, cysteine and phenylalanine counted. The read is trimmed to its CDR3 DNA, 45 bases read in frame from base 1. After removal of 5 bases from V and 1 base from J, the junction retains 4 bases not matched to a gene. CDR1 SGHAT and CDR2 FQDESV are derived from the germline V gene (reference sequence).

Material: PBMCs. The origin of this receptor is a man aged 35-49 years in good health and CMV-seropositive. Recombination linked TRBV11-1 to TRBJ1-1; a stretch of 10 junction bases matches TRBD1. At the DNA level, the sequence is TGTGCCAGCAGCCGGAGGGACAGGGGGAACACTGAAGCTTTCTTT. This translates into CASSRRDRGNTEAFF.